This T cell receptor beta chain stems from a study of cytomegalovirus exposure and HLA in healthy donors. Primers included in the PCR were 60 Vbeta and 13 Jbeta primers. Assay: immunoSEQ multiplex PCR; the TCRdb copy retains only in-frame clones and omits some. This table lists 130,000 to 150,000 clones. The CDR3 is 12 residues long. The V gene lost 2 bases and the J gene lost 1 base, with 3 bases spanning the gap. Germline CDR1 MNHEY, CDR2 SMNVEV (reference sequence). The chain combines TRBV27 with TRBJ2-7; the D is unclear. The TCR sequence derives from a woman aged 45-65 years in good health and CMV-seronegative. Material: PBMCs. CDR3 sequence: CASSLPSYEQYF. Written as DNA, the CDR3 is TGTGCCAGCAGTTTACCGTCCTACGAGCAGTACTTC.